The sequence of this TCR beta chain was determined in a study of cytomegalovirus exposure and HLA in healthy donors. Trimming took off 5 bases at V and 5 bases at J, with 12 bases between the two ends. Germline V gene data show CDR1 as SNHLY and CDR2 as FYNNEI. The CDR3 covers 13 residues. The PCR ran on 60 Vbeta and 13 Jbeta primers. Data came from immunoSEQ multiplex PCR; TCRdb stores just in-frame clones and leaves some out. Here the sample spans more than 90,000 clones, 65% to 75% being singletons. The material sequenced was PBMCs. This sequence was found in a man aged 25 to 40 in good health and CMV-seropositive. This chain uses TRBV2 with TRBJ2-5; maybe TRBD1 (6 bases). The CDR3 DNA reads as TGTGCCAGCAGTATACAGGGAATCGAGACCCAGTACTTC. It codes for CASSIQGIETQYF.